The 8 T cell receptor beta chains reported below all come from one sample, sequenced in a study of neurological immune-mediated disorders. TCRdb reprocessed the 5' RACE reads with MiXCR, giving one entry per CDR3 protein. The sample holds tens of thousands of distinct CDR3 sequences, 9% to 10% seen once. Sample time point: longitudinal time-point 1 (baseline). What was sequenced was PBMCs. The receptor source for this set is a woman aged 40 to 49 in good health.

This clonotype was found many times. The chain carries TRBV5-1 and TRBJ1-2; no firm D call. V was trimmed by 0 bases and J by 7 bases, leaving 10 bases between them. There are 13 residues in the CDR3. Germline V gene data show CDR1 as SGHRS and CDR2 as YFSETQ. CDR3 sequence reads: CASSLAGDFGYTF. The CDR3 DNA sequence: TGCGCCAGCAGCTTGGCCGGGGATTTTGGCTACACCTTC.

This rearrangement joins TRBV7-9 to TRBJ2-3, with 11 bases lining up with TRBD2. Trimming removed 1 base from V and 0 bases from J; junction bases left unmatched: 3. CDR3 size: 17 residues. CDR1 is SEHNR and CDR2 is FQNEAQ in the germline V gene (reference sequence). The CDR3 region has the DNA TGTGCCAGCAGCTTAGGGACTAGCGGGCTAAGCACAGATACGCAGTATTTT. Protein: CASSLGTSGLSTDTQYF.

At least ten counts were recorded for this clonotype. The chain recombines TRBV12-3 or TRBV12-4 with TRBJ2-3, with D possibly TRBD2 on 5 matching bases. The CDR3 totals 13 residues. The ends were cut back, 7 bases at V and 5 bases at J, with 13 bases in the middle. The CDR3 sequence is CASNPLEGDTQYF. The CDR3, as DNA: TGTGCCAGCAATCCACTAGAGGGAGATACGCAGTATTTT.

Ten or more counts support this clonotype. V and J are TRBV7-2 and TRBJ2-3; D possibly corresponds to TRBD2 (6 bases). The CDR3 consists of 14 residues. V gave up 5 bases and J gave up 5 bases, with 14 bases separating them. Germline loops: CDR1 SGHTA, CDR2 FQGNSA. The CDR3 spells CASSPGGAGDTQYF. Written as DNA, the CDR3 is TGTGCCAGCAGCCCCGGGGGTGCCGGAGATACGCAGTATTTT.

There are many counts of this clonotype. One end of the junction does not line up with germline, which may come from a read error. V gene TRBV20-1 combines with J gene TRBJ2-3; possibly TRBD2 for D (6 bases). The length of the CDR3 is 13 residues. The V gene's germline CDR1 is DFQATT and CDR2 SNEGSKA (reference sequence). CDR3 sequence (DNA): TGCAGTACTAGTGGGGAGGGCACAGATACGCAGTATTTT. Protein product: CSTSGEGTDTQYF.

This clonotype was counted ten times or more. The J gene is TRBJ1-1, the V gene TRBV29-1; D might be TRBD1 (5 bases). The V gene lost 2 bases and the J gene lost 6 bases, with 16 bases spanning the gap. The CDR3 runs 14 residues. Germline CDR1 reads SQVTM; CDR2 reads ANQGSEA. CDR3 loop: CSVENGWGGPEAFF. CDR3 sequence (DNA): TGCAGCGTTGAAAATGGGTGGGGGGGACCTGAAGCTTTCTTT.

This clonotype was detected many times. The V call is TRBV27, the J call TRBJ2-5; 8 bases map to TRBD1. V shed 8 bases, J shed 5 bases, and the junction held 13 bases outside the gene matches. Germline V gives CDR1 MNHEY, CDR2 SMNVEV (reference sequence). This CDR3 is built from 15 residues. CDR3 nucleotides: TGTGCCAGCGGACAGGGATTCCGATCCCCGGAGACCCAGTACTTC. Residues: CASGQGFRSPETQYF.

In its sample, this clonotype was seen many times. V is TRBV20-1 and J is TRBJ2-6, with 9 positions matching TRBD1. Germline V gene data show CDR1 as DFQATT and CDR2 as SNEGSKA (reference sequence). The length of the CDR3 is 12 residues. With 5 bases clipped from V and 13 bases from J, the junction kept 6 bases outside the gene matches. CDR3 sequence (DNA): TGCAGTGCTCCGGGGACAGGGCCAGTCCTGACTTTC. This gives the protein CSAPGTGPVLTF.